This T cell receptor beta chain is drawn from a study of T-cell reconstitution after alpha-beta-depleted transplantation in children. The TCRbeta library incorporated unique molecular identifiers. TCRdb re-derived calls from the PCR reads in MiXCR, one entry per CDR3 protein. The sample lists some 280,000 distinct CDR3 sequences, almost 10% occurring once. The CDR3 has 12 residues. Germline CDR1 is LNHDA and CDR2 is SQIVND (reference sequence). V dropped 5 bases and J dropped 8 bases, with 10 bases sitting between them. The sample was PBMCs from the stem cell graft donor, taken from the stem cell graft. The sequence derives from a human donor who donated a stem cell graft to a child with SCID. V and J are TRBV19 and TRBJ2-1, with no clear D. CDR3 sequence reads: CASSPRTDEQFF. The DNA of the CDR3 is TGTGCCAGTAGTCCCCGCACTGATGAGCAGTTCTTC.